This T cell receptor (beta chain) came from a study of glioma-infiltrating T cells after dendritic cell vaccination. Study overall: Dendritic cells derived from monocytes and pulsed with autologous tumor lysate formed the vaccine.

Up to 2 ug genomic DNA was used for TCRB CDR3 amplification. The repertoire was sequenced with immunoSEQ multiplex PCR; TCRdb's copy has only in-frame clones and lacks some. The sample lists about 92,000 clones, more than 75% occurring once. The CDR3 covers 14 residues. V gave up 5 bases and J gave up 7 bases; unmatched junction bases: 6. Germline V lookup: CDR1 SGHTA, CDR2 FQGNSA. The receptor's source is a human donor with glioblastoma. The chain combines TRBV7-2 with TRBJ2-7, with 12 bases matching TRBD2. The sample consisted of blood, taken before dendritic cell vaccination. The DNA for the CDR3 is TGTGCCAGCAGCCGACTAGCGGGAGTAATAGAGCAGTACTTC. Protein sequence: CASSRLAGVIEQYF. Looking up the rest from reference TRBV7-2 and TRBJ2-7 gives the full variable domain: GAGVSQSPSNKVTEKGKDVELRCDPISGHTALYWYRQSLGQGLEFLIYFQGNSAPDKSGLPSDRFSAERTGGSVSTLTIQRTQQEDSAVYLCASSRLAGVIEQYFGPGTRLTVT.